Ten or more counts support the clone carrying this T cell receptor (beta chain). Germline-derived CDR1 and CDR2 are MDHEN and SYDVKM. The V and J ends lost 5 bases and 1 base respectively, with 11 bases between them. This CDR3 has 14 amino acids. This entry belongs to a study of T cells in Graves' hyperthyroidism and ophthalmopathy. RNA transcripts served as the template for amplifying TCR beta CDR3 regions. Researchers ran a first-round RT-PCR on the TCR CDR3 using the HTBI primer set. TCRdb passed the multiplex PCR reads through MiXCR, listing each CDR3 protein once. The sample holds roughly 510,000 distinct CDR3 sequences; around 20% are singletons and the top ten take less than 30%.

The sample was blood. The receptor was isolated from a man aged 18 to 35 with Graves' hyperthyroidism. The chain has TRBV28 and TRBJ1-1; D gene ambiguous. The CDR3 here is CASSPLARNTEAFF. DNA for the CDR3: TGTGCCAGCAGTCCTCTCGCTCGGAACACTGAAGCTTTCTTT.